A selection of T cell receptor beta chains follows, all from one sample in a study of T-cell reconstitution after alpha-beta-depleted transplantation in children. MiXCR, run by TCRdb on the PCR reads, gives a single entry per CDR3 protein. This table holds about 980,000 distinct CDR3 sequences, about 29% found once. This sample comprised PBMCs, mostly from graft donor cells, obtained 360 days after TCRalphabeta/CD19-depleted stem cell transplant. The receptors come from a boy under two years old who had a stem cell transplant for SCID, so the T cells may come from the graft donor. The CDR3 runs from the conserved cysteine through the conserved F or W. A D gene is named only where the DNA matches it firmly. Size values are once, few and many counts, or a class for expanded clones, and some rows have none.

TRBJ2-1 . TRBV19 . CATIPGDSGYNEQFF TGTGCCACGATCCCAGGGGACTCTGGGTACAATGAGCAGTTCTTC
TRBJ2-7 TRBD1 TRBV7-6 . CASSFEGGVREQYF TGTGCCAGCAGCTTTGAAGGGGGCGTTCGCGAGCAGTACTTC
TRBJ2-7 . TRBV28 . CATCEGGASTYEQYF TGTGCCACCTGCGAGGGGGGGGCTTCAACCTACGAGCAGTACTTC
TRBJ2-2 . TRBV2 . CASGTHLEIAGELFF TGTGCCAGCGGGACCCACCTTGAGATTGCCGGGGAGCTGTTTTTT
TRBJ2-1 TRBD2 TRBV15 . CATSPRTSGGTYNEQFF TGTGCCACCAGCCCCCGGACTAGCGGGGGAACCTACAATGAGCAGTTCTTC
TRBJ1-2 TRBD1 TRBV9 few CASSVGQNNYGYTF TGTGCCAGCAGCGTGGGACAGAATAACTATGGCTACACCTTC
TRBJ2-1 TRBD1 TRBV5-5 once CASSPDGTGSYNEQFF TGTGCCAGCAGCCCAGATGGGACAGGCTCCTACAATGAGCAGTTCTTC
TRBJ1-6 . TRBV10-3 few CAISESSAPLHF TGTGCCATCAGTGAGTCGAGCGCACCCCTCCACTTT
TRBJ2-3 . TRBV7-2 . CASSSPGPHTDTQYF TGTGCCAGCAGCTCCCCAGGGCCCCACACAGATACGCAGTATTTT
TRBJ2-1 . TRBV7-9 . CASSLVVLYSSYNEQFF TGTGCCAGCAGCTTAGTGGTGCTCTACAGCTCCTACAATGAGCAGTTCTTC
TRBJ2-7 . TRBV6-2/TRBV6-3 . CASSYSTAVGEVWEQYF TGTGCCAGCAGTTACTCGACGGCTGTCGGGGAGGTGTGGGAGCAGTACTTC
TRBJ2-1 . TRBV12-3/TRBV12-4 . CASRVRDNEQFF TGTGCCAGCAGAGTCAGGGACAATGAGCAGTTCTTC
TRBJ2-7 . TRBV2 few CASMRRVGPYEQYF TGTGCCAGCATGAGGAGGGTAGGGCCCTACGAGCAGTACTTC
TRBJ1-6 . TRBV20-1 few CSARARGEVSSPLHF TGCAGTGCTAGAGCTAGGGGGGAGGTTAGTTCACCCCTCCACTTT
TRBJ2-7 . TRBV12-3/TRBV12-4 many CASSSGASTYEQYF TGTGCCAGCAGTTCAGGTGCATCTACCTACGAGCAGTACTTC
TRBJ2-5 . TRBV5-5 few CASSLGKVGQNQETQYF TGTGCCAGCAGCTTGGGCAAGGTCGGACAGAACCAAGAGACCCAGTACTTC
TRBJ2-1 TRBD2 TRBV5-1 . CASSLVIPGGANEQFF TGCGCCAGCAGCTTGGTGATTCCGGGGGGTGCCAATGAGCAGTTCTTC
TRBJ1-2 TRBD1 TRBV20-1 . CSASRADRINYGYTF TGCAGTGCTAGCCGCGCGGACAGGATCAACTATGGCTACACCTTC
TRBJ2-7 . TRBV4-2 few CASSQVGEPYEQYF TGTGCCAGCAGCCAAGTCGGAGAACCCTACGAGCAGTACTTC
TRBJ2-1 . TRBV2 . CASRGQGWEQFF TGTGCCAGCAGAGGCCAGGGGTGGGAGCAGTTCTTC
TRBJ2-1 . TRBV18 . CASSPGGGGYNEQFF TGTGCCAGCTCACCGGGGGGTGGCGGTTACAATGAGCAGTTCTTC
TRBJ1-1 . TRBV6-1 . CASSEVMGMNTEAFF TGTGCCAGCAGTGAAGTAATGGGGATGAACACTGAAGCTTTCTTT
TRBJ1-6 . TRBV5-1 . CASSFDSNNSPLHF TGCGCCAGCAGCTTTGACAGCAACAATTCACCCCTCCACTTT
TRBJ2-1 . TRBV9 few CASSVGTTTSPGATYNEQFF TGTGCCAGCAGCGTAGGGACCACTACTTCTCCAGGGGCTACGTACAATGAGCAGTTCTTC
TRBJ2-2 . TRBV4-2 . CASSQGQGLIGELFF TGTGCCAGCAGCCAAGGCCAGGGGTTGATCGGGGAGCTGTTTTTT
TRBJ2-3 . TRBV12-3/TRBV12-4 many CASSLAINSDTQYF TGTGCCAGCAGTTTAGCGATTAATTCCGATACGCAGTATTTT
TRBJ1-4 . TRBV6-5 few CASSYSRGGGKGEKLFF TGTGCCAGCAGTTACTCGAGGGGTGGGGGCAAAGGAGAAAAACTGTTTTTT
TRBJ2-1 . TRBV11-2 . CASSAQGAHSYNEQFF TGTGCCAGCAGCGCTCAAGGAGCGCATAGCTACAATGAGCAGTTCTTC
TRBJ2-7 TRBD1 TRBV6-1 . CASTPDRISYEQYF TGTGCCAGCACCCCGGACAGGATTTCCTACGAGCAGTACTTC
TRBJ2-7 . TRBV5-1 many CASSTGRYEQYF TGTGCCAGCAGCACCGGAAGGTACGAGCAGTACTTC
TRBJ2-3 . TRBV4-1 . CASSQESKTATDTQYF TGCGCCAGCAGCCAAGAATCCAAGACCGCTACAGATACGCAGTATTTT
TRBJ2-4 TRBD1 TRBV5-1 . CASSLVGQGGKDIQYF TGCGCCAGCAGCTTGGTGGGACAGGGAGGGAAGGACATTCAGTACTTC
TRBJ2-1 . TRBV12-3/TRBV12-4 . CASSFALGGDEQFF TGTGCCAGCAGTTTTGCCCTTGGGGGCGATGAGCAGTTCTTC
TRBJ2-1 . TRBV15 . CATSRHSYNEQFF TGTGCCACCAGCAGACACTCCTACAATGAGCAGTTCTTC
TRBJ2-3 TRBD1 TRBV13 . CASSTWDREVDTQYF TGTGCCAGCAGCACTTGGGACAGGGAGGTAGATACGCAGTATTTT
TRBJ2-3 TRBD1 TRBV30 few CAWSRGPIAPSTDTQYF TGTGCCTGGAGTAGGGGGCCCATCGCCCCTAGCACAGATACGCAGTATTTT
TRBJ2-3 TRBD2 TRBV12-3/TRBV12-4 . CASSFGGGVRHTQYF TGTGCCAGCAGTTTTGGTGGGGGGGTGCGGCACACGCAGTATTTT
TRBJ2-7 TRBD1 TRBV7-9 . CASSRDRGRTYEQYF TGTGCCAGCAGCAGAGACAGGGGCCGCACCTACGAGCAGTACTTC
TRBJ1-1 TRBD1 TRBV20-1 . CSARGQGGAEAFF TGCAGTGCTAGAGGACAGGGGGGGGCTGAAGCTTTCTTT
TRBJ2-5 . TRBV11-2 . CASSSAGGGTQYF TGTGCCAGCAGTTCCGCAGGGGGAGGGACCCAGTACTTC
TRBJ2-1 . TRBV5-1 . CASSLAFPHRFYNEQFF TGCGCCAGCAGCTTGGCCTTTCCCCATAGATTTTACAATGAGCAGTTCTTC
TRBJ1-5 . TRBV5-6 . CASSLNIVGPQHF TGTGCCAGCAGCTTAAATATTGTGGGGCCCCAGCATTTT
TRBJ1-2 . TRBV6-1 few CASSPIARGYGYTF TGTGCCAGCAGTCCCATAGCCCGTGGCTATGGCTACACCTTC
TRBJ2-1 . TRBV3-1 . CASSFLGGWPYNEQFF TGTGCCAGCAGCTTCCTTGGAGGCTGGCCCTACAATGAGCAGTTCTTC
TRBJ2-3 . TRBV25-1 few CASSDTLKGTDTQYF TGTGCCAGCAGTGACACCCTGAAGGGAACAGATACGCAGTATTTT
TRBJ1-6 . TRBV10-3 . CATGGDSPLHF TGTGCCACGGGGGGTGATTCACCCCTCCACTTT
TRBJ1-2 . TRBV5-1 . CASSLAGTLDYGYTF TGCGCCAGCAGCTTAGCAGGGACCCTTGACTATGGCTACACCTTC
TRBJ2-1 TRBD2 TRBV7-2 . CASSLAPGLAGGQDEQFF TGTGCCAGCAGCTTAGCGCCGGGACTAGCGGGGGGGCAGGATGAGCAGTTCTTC